The 21 T cell receptor beta chains given below trace back to one sample, sequenced in a study of blood T cell repertoires in COVID-19. TCRdb's table, derived via immunoSEQ multiplex PCR, lists solely in-frame clones and lacks some. The sample lists 200,000 to 250,000 clones, less than 90% occurring once. Sequencing was done on a sample of PBMCs or T cells enriched from blood (not recorded which). The receptors originated from a woman in her forties who had recovered from COVID-19.

The chain joins TRBV28 to TRBJ1-5, with D possibly matching TRBD1 (6 bases). Trimming shortened V by 10 bases and J by 7 bases, and 23 bases separated the two germline ends. The germline gives CDR1 MDHEN, CDR2 SYDVKM. The CDR3 sequence is 15 residues long. The CDR3 DNA follows: TGTGCCATCCGAGACAGGTCCCCCCAGGTACAGCCCCAGCATTTT. The encoded protein is CAIRDRSPQVQPQHF.

The gene calls are TRBV27 and TRBJ1-6, with D possibly being TRBD1 (6 bases). The V gene's germline CDR1 is MNHEY and CDR2 SMNVEV (reference sequence). The CDR3 consists of 14 residues. The V and J ends lost 4 bases and 10 bases respectively, with 14 bases between them. CDR3 in DNA: TGTGCCAGCAGTTCCCCCGGGACACCGTCACCCCTCCACTTT. Translated: CASSSPGTPSPLHF.

The rearrangement uses TRBV5-8 and TRBJ2-5; D is possibly TRBD2 (6 bases). The CDR3 extends over 13 amino acids. CDR1 is SGHTS, CDR2 YDEGEE, per germline. Trimming shortened V by 0 bases and J by 5 bases, and 8 bases separated the two germline ends. Here the CDR3 DNA reads TGTGCCAGCAGCTTGGGGGGGGAGGAGACCCAGTACTTC. Amino acids: CASSLGGEETQYF.

The rearrangement links TRBV28 to TRBJ1-1; unclear D gene. This CDR3 comprises 13 residues. Germline CDR1 and CDR2: MDHEN and SYDVKM. V was cut by 5 bases and J by 0 bases, with 7 bases left in between. CDR3 DNA: TGTGCCAGCAGTCCTGCTATGAACACTGAAGCTTTCTTT. Its protein is CASSPAMNTEAFF.

V and J are TRBV2 and TRBJ2-7, with 7 nucleotides matching TRBD2. Germline trimming cut 7 bases from V and 2 bases from J; bases unmatched to any gene: 8. The CDR3 totals 14 residues. Germline lookup yields CDR1 SNHLY and CDR2 FYNNEI. CDR3: CASTPGSGTYEQYF. CDR3 DNA sequence: TGTGCCAGCACCCCGGGGAGCGGGACCTACGAGCAGTACTTC.

The J gene is TRBJ2-3, the V gene TRBV5-1, with D perhaps matching TRBD2 (6 bases). V was clipped by 4 bases and J by 5 bases, with 14 bases between them. Germline CDR1 SGHRS, CDR2 YFSETQ. This CDR3 has 14 residues. Here the CDR3 reads CASSAGTEGDTQYF. As DNA, the CDR3 is TGCGCCAGCAGCGCCGGGACGGAGGGAGATACGCAGTATTTT.

The genes are TRBV19 and TRBJ1-2, with D possibly matching TRBD1 (5 bases). Trimming shortened V by 7 bases and J by 0 bases, and 21 bases separated the two germline ends. Germline values: CDR1 LNHDA, CDR2 SQIVND (reference sequence). CDR3 length: 17 residues. CDR3 region: CASIRTSALLTNYGYTF. The DNA for the CDR3 is TGTGCCAGTATAAGGACATCCGCTTTACTTACTAACTATGGCTACACCTTC.

The table lists this clone with a few counts. The chain has TRBV19 and TRBJ2-3, with 10 bases that match TRBD2. The CDR3 covers 15 residues. The J segment lost 5 bases and the V segment lost 7 bases, leaving 9 bases of the junction unmatched. Germline V gene sequence: CDR1 LNHDA, CDR2 SQIVND (reference sequence). This chain's CDR3 is CASNRSGRPGDTQYF. The DNA for the CDR3 is TGTGCCAGTAACCGTAGCGGGAGGCCCGGAGATACGCAGTATTTT.

The sample holds a few counts of this clone. The chain carries TRBV9 and TRBJ2-2, with D perhaps matching TRBD1 (5 bases). Germline V gene sequence: CDR1 SGDLS, CDR2 YYNGEE. The germline V and J ends were trimmed by 1 base and 6 bases, with 10 bases remaining between them. CDR3 size: 14 residues. The CDR3 sequence: CASSVFQGPGELFF. The CDR3 region has the DNA TGTGCCAGCAGCGTATTTCAGGGCCCCGGGGAGCTGTTTTTT.

The chain joins TRBV4-1 to TRBJ2-1; 10 bases are shared with TRBD2. CDR3 size: 15 residues. J was trimmed by 5 bases and V by 2 bases; bases with no gene match: 3. CDR1 MGHRA and CDR2 YSYEKL come from the germline V gene. CDR3: CASSQPTSGNNEQFF. The CDR3 nucleotides are TGCGCCAGCAGCCAACCTACTAGCGGGAACAATGAGCAGTTCTTC.

The J gene is TRBJ2-1, the V gene TRBV29-1; 14 positions match TRBD2. V lost 3 bases to trimming and J lost 10 bases; unmatched junction nucleotides: 11. The CDR3 runs to 16 residues. Per germline, CDR1 SQVTM and CDR2 ANQGSEA. CDR3 nucleotides: TGCAGCGTTGATTGGGAAGGGACTAGCGGGAGAAACGAGCAGTTCTTC. It is translated as CSVDWEGTSGRNEQFF.

This clone appeared a single time. This chain uses TRBV15 with TRBJ2-5; 8 bases are a match to TRBD2. The trim removed 2 bases at V and 2 bases at J, leaving 7 bases unmatched. The V gene's germline CDR1 is LNHNV and CDR2 YYDKDF (reference sequence). CDR3 length: 16 residues. This chain's CDR3 is CATSRSRGGTQETQYF. The DNA for the CDR3 is TGTGCCACCAGCAGATCTCGGGGGGGGACACAAGAGACCCAGTACTTC.

V is TRBV5-4 and J is TRBJ2-1; possibly TRBD2 for D (5 bases). Germline CDR1 SGHNT, CDR2 YYREEE (reference sequence). Trimming took off 2 bases at V and 2 bases at J, with 23 bases between the two ends. The CDR3 is 19 residues long. CDR3 sequence: CASSFVGDLPLAPYNEQFF. CDR3 coding DNA: TGTGCCAGCAGCTTTGTCGGGGATCTACCCCTTGCCCCCTACAATGAGCAGTTCTTC.

The rearrangement uses TRBV4-1 and TRBJ1-1, with a tentative D call TRBD1 (5 bases). This CDR3 has 18 amino acids. The ends were cut back, 0 bases at V and 4 bases at J, with 21 bases in the middle. CDR1 is MGHRA, CDR2 YSYEKL, per germline. CDR3 loop: CASSQDAGGRGWATEAFF. The DNA of the CDR3 is TGCGCCAGCAGCCAAGATGCGGGGGGGAGAGGGTGGGCCACTGAAGCTTTCTTT.

The chain links TRBV11-3 to TRBJ1-1, with 9 positions matching TRBD1. Per germline, CDR1 SGHNT and CDR2 YENEEA. This CDR3 is 15 amino acids long. J was trimmed by 1 base and V by 4 bases; bases with no gene match: 4. The CDR3 nucleotides are TGTGCCAGCAGCTCTGGGACAGGGACGAACACTGAAGCTTTCTTT. It translates to CASSSGTGTNTEAFF.

This chain uses TRBV29-1 with TRBJ1-2; no clear D. The germline V gene has CDR1 SQVTM and CDR2 ANQGSEA. The length of the CDR3 is 14 residues. The V gene lost 1 base and the J gene lost 1 base, with 10 bases spanning the gap. CDR3: CSVEGSGYNYGYTF. CDR3 in DNA: TGCAGCGTTGAAGGTAGCGGGTATAACTATGGCTACACCTTC.

The chain combines TRBV27 with TRBJ2-7, with 9 nucleotides matching TRBD1. With 6 bases clipped from V and 7 bases from J, the junction kept 13 bases outside the gene matches. The CDR3 contains 15 residues. CDR1 is MNHEY, CDR2 SMNVEV, per germline (reference sequence). Here the CDR3 reads CASRTYLTGGWEQYV. The CDR3 DNA follows: TGTGCCAGCAGGACATACCTAACAGGGGGCTGGGAGCAGTACGTC.

In this sample, this clone turned up once. The rearrangement uses TRBV7-2 and TRBJ2-1, with a tentative D call TRBD1 (5 bases). Germline loops: CDR1 SGHTA, CDR2 FQGNSA. Between the trimmed V and J ends, which lost 1 base and 10 bases, there was a span of 20 bases. CDR3 length: 16 residues. CDR3: CASSLVGQGRRIEQFF. DNA of the CDR3: TGTGCCAGCAGCTTAGTGGGGCAGGGTCGGAGAATCGAGCAGTTCTTC.

This clone came up a few times. The V gene is TRBV18, the J gene TRBJ2-7, with 7 bases fitting TRBD2. Looked up from germline, CDR1 is KGHSH and CDR2 is LQKENI. The CDR3 consists of 12 residues. V was pared by 4 bases and J by 4 bases, with 1 base of the junction left unmatched. CDR3 sequence (DNA): TGTGCCAGCTCACGGGAGGGTTACGAGCAGTACGTC. Translation gives CASSREGYEQYV.

This clone was found once. V gene TRBV28 combines with J gene TRBJ1-4, with D possibly TRBD1 on 6 matching bases. Trimming removed 2 bases from V and 8 bases from J, with 9 bases in between. In germline, CDR1 is MDHEN, CDR2 SYDVKM. The CDR3 runs to 13 residues. The CDR3 reads CASSLHQGEKLFF. CDR3 DNA: TGTGCCAGCAGTTTACACCAGGGGGAAAAACTGTTTTTT.

The V gene is TRBV18, the J gene TRBJ2-5; 13 bases are shared with TRBD2. V lost 6 bases to trimming and J lost 1 base; unmatched junction nucleotides: 5. The length of the CDR3 is 16 residues. Germline CDR1 KGHSH, CDR2 LQKENI. The CDR3 reads CASSLGTSGAQETQYF. As DNA, the CDR3 is TGTGCCAGCTCGCTCGGGACTAGCGGGGCCCAAGAGACCCAGTACTTC.